This TCR beta chain came from a study of regulatory T cells in long-lasting Graves disease. At least ten counts were recorded for this clonotype. The antigen is unknown. Study-wide findings and caveats: More public clonotypes were shared by persistent patients (under 3,000) than by new patients (about 970). Newly diagnosed Graves' patients had higher TCR diversity than persistent ones.

The V and J ends lost 1 base and 4 bases respectively, with 7 bases between them. The CDR3 sequence is 13 residues long. Per the germline V gene, CDR1 is LGHDT and CDR2 is YNNKEL (reference sequence). Investigators prepared the TCR beta libraries by applying iRepertoire HTBI primers and Arm-PCR of CDR3 regions. TCRdb re-called the multiplex PCR reads through MiXCR, storing one row per CDR3 protein. The table lists 500,000 or so distinct CDR3 sequences, 15% to 20% of them singletons. Time point reported: newly diagnosed GD, antithyroid drugs for less than 3 months. Construction of the TCR library relied on RNA isolated from PBMCs. The data also belong to a second study, concerning T cells in Graves' hyperthyroidism and ophthalmopathy. That work adds: Across 18 months, stable Graves' hyperthyroidism was marked by no progression to ophthalmopathy.

The sequencing here drew on peripheral blood mononuclear cells (PBMCs), taken at new diagnosis, from a patient treated with antithyroid drugs. This TCR was recovered from a woman aged 35 to 59 with Graves disease. This rearrangement joins TRBV3-1 to TRBJ1-1; D uncertain. CDR3 coding DNA: TGTGCCAGCAGCCAAGGGCTGGCCACTGAAGCTTTCTTT. It encodes CASSQGLATEAFF.